The 5 T cell receptor beta chains below were found in one sample sequenced in a study of blood T cell repertoires in COVID-19. Sequencing was performed with immunoSEQ multiplex PCR; in TCRdb, only in-frame clones are kept and a portion is missing. The data show a few hundred thousand clones, with approximately 91% seen just once and around 9.5% held by the top ten. Specimen: PBMCs or T cells enriched from blood (not recorded which). These receptors were collected from a woman in her thirties or forties who had recovered from COVID-19.

The CDR3 region has the DNA TGCGCCAGCAGCCCCCCTCGGGCCTACAATGAGCAGTTCTTC. Its translation is CASSPPRAYNEQFF. The rearrangement joins TRBV5-1 to TRBJ2-1; D gene uncertain. V was clipped by 4 bases and J by 2 bases, with 10 bases between them. The CDR3 length is 14 residues. Germline CDR1 is SGHRS and CDR2 is YFSETQ.

CDR3 sequence (DNA): TGCGCCAGCAGCTCCTTCTCGGGACAGGGGTCCACCGGGGAGCTGTTTTTT. Translating it yields CASSSFSGQGSTGELFF. The chain uses TRBV5-1 and TRBJ2-2; TRBD1 matches 10 bases. CDR3 length: 17 residues. From germline, CDR1 is SGHRS and CDR2 YFSETQ. The V gene end was trimmed by 3 bases and the J gene end by 4 bases; junction bases not matched to a gene: 9.

This clone came up once. The DNA of the CDR3 is TGTGCCAGCAGTTTAAACATACGGGGTGGTTCACCCCTCCACTTT. Translating gives CASSLNIRGGSPLHF. This chain uses TRBV28 with TRBJ1-6, with D uncertain. From germline, CDR1 is MDHEN and CDR2 SYDVKM. This CDR3 region has 15 residues. The V and J ends lost 2 bases and 9 bases respectively, with 14 bases between them. Complete variable domain (other parts from reference TRBV28 and TRBJ1-6): DVKVTQSSRYLVKRTGEKVFLECVQDMDHENMFWYRQDPGLGLRLIYFSYDVKMKEKGDIPEGYSVSREKKERFSLILESASTNQTSMYLCASSLNIRGGSPLHFGNGTRLTVT.

The genes are TRBV24-1 and TRBJ2-3; D is perhaps TRBD1 (5 bases). The germline V gene has CDR1 KGHDR and CDR2 SFDVKD. The V end was cut by 4 bases, the J end by 5 bases, with 15 bases between. The CDR3 totals 15 residues. The CDR3: CATSDHLGQGDTQYF. The CDR3 nucleotides read TGTGCCACCAGTGACCACCTGGGGCAAGGAGATACGCAGTATTTT.

The V gene is TRBV11-2, the J gene TRBJ2-3, with TRBD2 matching 11 bases. The V gene end was trimmed by 5 bases and the J gene end by 5 bases; junction bases not matched to a gene: 9. Germline V gives CDR1 SGHAT, CDR2 FQNNGV. This CDR3 has 16 residues. CDR3 sequence reads: CASSPNSGRGGDTQYF. CDR3 in DNA: TGTGCCAGCAGCCCAAATAGCGGGAGGGGGGGAGATACGCAGTATTTT.